The rows below give T cell receptor beta chains drawn from one sample of a study of T cell changes during pregnancy in multiple sclerosis. Repertoires were generated with immunoSEQ multiplex PCR, while TCRdb's copy carries only in-frame clones and drops some. Of 75,000 to 95,000 clones detected, roughly 93% appear once; the ten largest clones hold roughly 2.5%. Here the sequenced sample was peripheral blood, taken in the second trimester of pregnancy. Receptor source: a female donor with multiple sclerosis, enrolled in a pregnancy study. The CDR3 runs from the conserved cysteine through the conserved F or W. The order of the fields is clone size, D gene, V gene, J gene, CDR3 DNA, CDR3 protein. A D gene is named only where the DNA matches it firmly. Part of the rows lack a size; the others show once, few, many or a class for expanded clones.

>NA|TRBD1|TRBV5-1|TRBJ2-1
TGCGCCAGCAGCTTTGTTGGGACAGGGAAAAATGAGCAGTTCTTC
CASSFVGTGKNEQFF
>NA|NA|TRBV6-5|TRBJ2-1
TGTGCCAGCAGTTACAACGGGGAACCCTACAATGAGCAGTTCTTC
CASSYNGEPYNEQFF
>NA|NA|TRBV14|TRBJ1-2
TGTGCCAGCAGCCAAGATTTGGGGGCTGCAGATGGCTACACCTTC
CASSQDLGAADGYTF
>NA|NA|TRBV27|TRBJ1-5
TGTGCCAGCAGTTTGGCAGGCATTAGCAATCAGCCCCAGCATTTT
CASSLAGISNQPQHF
>NA|TRBD1|TRBV19|TRBJ2-7
TGTGCCAGTAGTATAGAAGGGCAGGGGGCGTACGAGCAGTACTTC
CASSIEGQGAYEQYF
>NA|NA|TRBV10-2|TRBJ1-1
TGCGCCAGCAGTGACATTGGGGCCGGTGCTTTCTTT
CASSDIGAGAFF
>NA|TRBD1|TRBV29-1|TRBJ1-2
TGCAGCGTTGAATACGTCAAGACAGGGCGGGACGTGGAGCTAGACTACACCTTC
CSVEYVKTGRDVELDYTF
>NA|NA|TRBV27|TRBJ2-1
TGTGCCAGCAGTTTCGGAGGGGGGGTGGTTGAGCAGTTCTTC
CASSFGGGVVEQFF
>once|NA|TRBV10-2|TRBJ1-3
TGCGCCAGCGGGGCAGGGGCAGTTGTCTCTGGAAACACCATATATTTT
CASGAGAVVSGNTIYF
>NA|TRBD2|TRBV4-1|TRBJ2-3
TGCGCCAGCAGCCACCCCCCGGACGGACTAGCGGCCAATACGCAGTATTTT
CASSHPPDGLAANTQYF
>NA|TRBD1|TRBV28|TRBJ2-1
TGTGCCAGCGTTCCGGGACAGGGTCGGTGGAATGAGCAGTTCTTC
CASVPGQGRWNEQFF
>few|NA|TRBV6-5|TRBJ2-2
TGTGCCAGCGGTAGAGGGGAGGCCGGGGAGCTGTTTTTT
CASGRGEAGELFF
>NA|NA|TRBV18|TRBJ2-1
TGTGCCAGCTCACTATCGACAGTCTACAATGAGCAGTTCTTC
CASSLSTVYNEQFF
>NA|NA|TRBV30|TRBJ1-5
TGTGCCTGGAGTGAGCCCAGGGGAAAAAGCAATCAGCCCCAGCATTTT
CAWSEPRGKSNQPQHF
>NA|NA|TRBV6-1|TRBJ2-1
TGTGCCAGCAGTGTCGCTAGGACACTGATCGGTGGCAATGAGCAGTTCTTC
CASSVARTLIGGNEQFF
>once|TRBD1|TRBV7-6|TRBJ2-6
TGTGCCAGCAGCTTAGGCCCCCTACAGGGGTCCAGGAGCTCTGGGGCCAACGTCCTGACTTTC
CASSLGPLQGSRSSGANVLTF
>NA|TRBD2|TRBV7-6|TRBJ2-2
TGTGCCAGCAGCCTCGACTCTACTTCGGCTAGCGGGGGCGCGAACACCGGGGAGCTGTTTTTT
CASSLDSTSASGGANTGELFF
>NA|NA|TRBV19|TRBJ1-2
TGTGCCAGTAGTGGAATCCACAGGGACACCGTTGGCTATGGCTACACCTTC
CASSGIHRDTVGYGYTF
>NA|TRBD1|TRBV5-6|TRBJ1-4
TGTGCCAGCAGCCCTGACAGGGGAGGTGAAAAACTGTTTTTT
CASSPDRGGEKLFF
>NA|NA|TRBV30|TRBJ1-4
TGTGCCTGGGCAGGACAAGGTTACGAAAAACTGTTTTTT
CAWAGQGYEKLFF
>NA|TRBD2|TRBV15|TRBJ2-1
TGTGCCACCAGCAGGACGCAAACTAGCGGGGCTTACAATGAGCAGTTCTTC
CATSRTQTSGAYNEQFF
>NA|NA|TRBV18|TRBJ1-2
TGTGCCAGCTCACCGGTCCCCCGACAGTATGACTATGGCTACACCTTC
CASSPVPRQYDYGYTF
>NA|NA|TRBV5-1|TRBJ1-6
TGCGCCAGCAGCTGGAAGAGCGGGAATTATTCACCCCTCCACTTT
CASSWKSGNYSPLHF
>NA|NA|TRBV28|TRBJ1-4
TGTGCCAGCACCTTGGGGGGGGCCAGGGAAAAACTGTTTTTT
CASTLGGAREKLFF
>NA|NA|TRBV15|TRBJ1-6
TGTGCCACCAGCAGAGATCACCTCCCTCAGGGTTCACCCCTCCACTTT
CATSRDHLPQGSPLHF
>NA|NA|TRBV18|TRBJ1-6
TGTGCCAGCTCCCCGCAGGATACTAATTCACCCCTCCACTTT
CASSPQDTNSPLHF
>few|NA|TRBV2|TRBJ2-3
TGTGCCAGCAGTGATAAATTCCTAAGCACAGATACGCAGTATTTT
CASSDKFLSTDTQYF
>NA|NA|TRBV5-6|TRBJ2-7
TGTGCCAGCAGCTTGGGGGGGCCCAACTACGAGCAGTACTTC
CASSLGGPNYEQYF
>NA|NA|TRBV12-1|TRBJ1-6
TGTGCCAGCAGCCCTGACTACTGGGACGGGAGTTCACCCCTCCACTTT
CASSPDYWDGSSPLHF
>NA|NA|TRBV2|TRBJ2-6
TGTGCCAGCATTGGGGGGATAAGGGGGGGAACGGCCCCCTCTGGGGCCAACGTCCTGACTTTC
CASIGGIRGGTAPSGANVLTF
>once|NA|TRBV5-5|TRBJ2-7
TGTGCCAGCAGCTCCGCGGATGGGGCCTCATACGAGCAGTACTTC
CASSSADGASYEQYF
>NA|NA|TRBV5-6|TRBJ2-7
TGTGCCAGCAGCTTTGCAGACTCAACCTACGAGCAGTACTTC
CASSFADSTYEQYF
>NA|TRBD1|TRBV27|TRBJ2-7
TGTGCCAGCAGCCCGGACAGGTTGGTTCATAGCTCCTACGAGCAGTACTTC
CASSPDRLVHSSYEQYF
>NA|NA|TRBV6-1|TRBJ1-2
TGTGCCAGTACTCATCAGGGGACGGGCTATGGCTACACCTTC
CASTHQGTGYGYTF
>NA|NA|TRBV7-2|TRBJ2-1
TGTGCCAGCAGCTGGCGGGGGCCCTACAATGAGCAGTTCTTC
CASSWRGPYNEQFF
>NA|NA|TRBV23-1|TRBJ1-5
TGCGCCAGCAGTCAATCGGCCCAGGGCAGCGAGCGTCGGAACCGGGGCAATCAGCCCCAGCATTTT
CASSQSAQGSERRNRGNQPQHF
>NA|NA|TRBV2|TRBJ2-7
TGTGCCAGCATGGTGGTTCTCGGCGAGCAGTACTTC
CASMVVLGEQYF
>NA|NA|TRBV7-8|TRBJ1-5
TGTGCCAGCAGCCCCTACGACGGGAAGCCCCAGCATTTT
CASSPYDGKPQHF
>NA|NA|TRBV9|TRBJ2-2
TGTGCCAGCAGCTTGACTGTCCTTAACACCGGGGAGCTGTTTTTT
CASSLTVLNTGELFF
>NA|TRBD1|TRBV5-6|TRBJ2-7
TGTGCCAGCAGCTTGGGGACAGGGGGGTACGAGCAGTACTTC
CASSLGTGGYEQYF